Presented here are 10 T cell receptor beta chains from one specimen sequenced in a study of T cell changes during pregnancy in multiple sclerosis. Sequencing was performed with immunoSEQ multiplex PCR; in TCRdb, only in-frame clones are kept and a portion is missing. The data hold 17,000 or so clones, with approximately 95% observed a single time. Source: peripheral blood, taken in the third trimester of pregnancy. The receptors originated from a female donor with multiple sclerosis, enrolled in a pregnancy study.

The chain joins TRBV27 to TRBJ2-1; D may be TRBD1 (6 bases). Germline V gene data show CDR1 as MNHEY and CDR2 as SMNVEV (reference sequence). V lost 2 bases and J lost 6, with 14 bases in between. The CDR3 length is 15 residues. CDR3 nucleotide sequence: TGTGCCAGCAGTTTAGGGGGCCATCGGGGCAATGAGCAGTTCTTC. This sequence encodes CASSLGGHRGNEQFF.

The V call is TRBV18, the J call TRBJ1-3; D possibly corresponds to TRBD1 (6 bases). V was clipped by 2 bases and J by 0 bases, with 14 bases between them. The CDR3 totals 17 residues. Germline assignment: CDR1 KGHSH and CDR2 LQKENI. For the CDR3, the DNA is TGTGCCAGCTCACCAGGGGCAGGGGAAAGCTCTGGAAACACCATATATTTT. Translated, it gives CASSPGAGESSGNTIYF.

The J gene is TRBJ2-2, the V gene TRBV6-4; TRBD1 agrees at 7 bases. The CDR3 length is 15 residues. The germline gives CDR1 MRHNA, CDR2 SNTAGT. Germline trimming cut 2 bases from V and 4 bases from J; bases unmatched to any gene: 4. As DNA, the CDR3 is TGTGCCAGCAGTGACGGGACAGCGCCCACCGGGGAGCTGTTTTTT. It codes for CASSDGTAPTGELFF.

J is TRBJ2-3 and V is TRBV27, with TRBD1 matching over 9 bases. The CDR3 totals 15 residues. The germline V gene has CDR1 MNHEY and CDR2 SMNVEV (reference sequence). V dropped 3 bases and J dropped 3; count of bases not matched to a gene: 4. CDR3 DNA sequence: TGTGCCAGCAGTTTGGTGACAGGGGGGACAGATACGCAGTATTTT. Protein: CASSLVTGGTDTQYF.

The V call is TRBV7-8, the J call TRBJ1-1; 7 nucleotides align to TRBD1. Unmatched junction bases numbered 13, after V lost 5 bases and J lost 1 base. CDR1 and CDR2 from the germline V gene are SGHVS and FQNEAQ. The CDR3 totals 17 residues. The DNA for the CDR3 is TGTGCCAGCAGCGCCACGGCGGGGGGACAGTCGAACACTGAAGCTTTCTTT. It yields the protein CASSATAGGQSNTEAFF.

J is TRBJ2-1 and V is TRBV7-8; TRBD2 might be the D (6 bases). The germline V gene has CDR1 SGHVS and CDR2 FQNEAQ. The length of the CDR3 is 16 residues. V lost 2 bases and J 4 bases, leaving 15 bases between the germline ends. CDR3 residues: CASSLIGLEGYNEQFF. DNA of the CDR3: TGTGCCAGCAGCTTAATAGGCTTGGAGGGGTACAATGAGCAGTTCTTC. Combining the CDR3 with reference TRBV7-8 and TRBJ2-1 gives the whole variable domain GAGVSQSPRYKVAKRGQDVALRCDPISGHVSLFWYQQALGQGPEFLTYFQNEAQLDKSGLPSDRFFAERPEGSVSTLKIQRTQQEDSAVYLCASSLIGLEGYNEQFFGPGTRLTVL.

This clone has a single count. This chain connects TRBV9 to TRBJ2-1; 9 positions match TRBD2. V shed 0 bases, J shed 4 bases, and the junction held 5 bases outside the gene matches. The CDR3 runs 16 residues. Per germline, CDR1 SGDLS and CDR2 YYNGEE. In DNA, the CDR3 is TGTGCCAGCAGCGTAGCACTTGCGGGAGGGTACAATGAGCAGTTCTTC. Encoded protein: CASSVALAGGYNEQFF.

The chain combines TRBV5-4 with TRBJ2-7; no clear D gene. V lost 0 bases and J lost 4, with 8 bases in between. CDR1 and CDR2 (germline): SGHNT, YYREEE (reference sequence). This CDR3 comprises 13 residues. The CDR3 DNA reads as TGTGCCAGCAGCTTGGATTATTCGTACGAGCAGTACTTC. It encodes CASSLDYSYEQYF.

The V gene is TRBV12-5, the J gene TRBJ2-2, with TRBD2 as a possible D gene (5 bases). Germline CDR1 and CDR2: LGHNT and FRNRAP. V was cut by 4 bases and J by 0 bases, with 9 bases left in between. The CDR3 contains 15 residues. CDR3 sequence: CASGSTTSNTGELFF. CDR3 nucleotides: TGTGCTAGTGGTTCGACTACCTCGAACACCGGGGAGCTGTTTTTT.

The rearrangement joins TRBV29-1 to TRBJ1-5, with a possible D match to TRBD1 (5 bases). Trimming removed 4 bases at V and 6 bases at J, with 25 bases between. The CDR3 is 17 residues long. In germline, CDR1 is SQVTM, CDR2 ANQGSEA. CDR3 coding DNA: TGCAGCGTTGTCGTCTTGGGGCGGGACTTACGGTCTCAGCCCCAGCATTTT. This sequence encodes CSVVVLGRDLRSQPQHF.